The 29 T cell receptor beta chains listed next were all sequenced from one sample in a study of blood T cell repertoires in COVID-19. Assay used: immunoSEQ multiplex PCR; TCRdb lists only in-frame clones, some missing. The sample has 150,000 to 200,000 clones, about 86% seen once; the top ten hold almost 1%. Specimen: peripheral blood. The source of these receptors is a man between 18 and 29 years old with acute or convalescent COVID-19.

J is TRBJ1-6 and V is TRBV28, with 9 bases that match TRBD1. The length of the CDR3 is 14 residues. Germline V CDR1 and CDR2: MDHEN, SYDVKM. Germline trimming cut 2 bases from V and 12 bases from J; bases unmatched to any gene: 5. In DNA, the CDR3 is TGTGCCAGCAGTTTAGGGGGACAGGGAAAACCCCTCCACTTT. Its translation: CASSLGGQGKPLHF.

The V and J genes are TRBV20-1 and TRBJ1-1; D might be TRBD1 (5 bases). The CDR3 runs 11 residues. Trimming removed 3 bases from V and 11 bases from J, with 13 bases in between. Germline CDR1 DFQATT, CDR2 SNEGSKA (reference sequence). For the CDR3, the DNA is TGCAGTGCTAGTTGGGGGGGGGACGCTTTCTTT. It yields the protein CSASWGGDAFF.

The chain joins TRBV12-3 or TRBV12-4 to TRBJ1-2; maybe TRBD1 (5 bases). There are 13 residues in the CDR3. With 3 bases removed from V and 5 bases from J, the gap between germline ends came to 10 bases. The CDR3 region is CASSLQDKYGYTF. CDR3 sequence (DNA): TGTGCCAGCAGTTTGCAGGACAAATATGGCTACACCTTC.

The chain couples TRBV6-1 to TRBJ1-3, with D possibly TRBD1 on 5 matching bases. The CDR3 loop spans 16 amino acids. V was pared by 2 bases and J by 0 bases, with 11 bases between. Germline loops: CDR1 MNHNS, CDR2 SASEGT. The CDR3 here is CASSETRVYSGNTIYF. The CDR3 DNA follows: TGTGCCAGCAGTGAAACCAGGGTTTACTCTGGAAACACCATATATTTT.

The chain couples TRBV5-4 to TRBJ2-5, with TRBD2 as a possible D gene (5 bases). The CDR3 runs 14 residues. V was clipped by 3 bases and J by 4 bases, with 13 bases between them. Germline CDR1 SGHNT, CDR2 YYREEE (reference sequence). This CDR3 reads CASSSRELRETQYF. The CDR3 DNA reads as TGTGCCAGCAGCTCGAGGGAACTAAGAGAGACCCAGTACTTC.

This chain uses TRBV28 with TRBJ2-7; a weak D match, TRBD1 (6 bases). Trimming shortened V by 5 bases and J by 0 bases, and 8 bases separated the two germline ends. The germline V gene encodes CDR1 MDHEN and CDR2 SYDVKM. The CDR3 is made up of 13 amino acids. The CDR3 protein is CASSRTVSYEQYV. CDR3 nucleotides: TGTGCCAGCAGTCGGACAGTCTCCTACGAGCAGTACGTC.

This clone has only a few counts. This sequence joins TRBV6-5 and TRBJ1-1; unclear D gene. Trimming took 7 bases from V and 4 from J, leaving 16 bases between them. Germline CDR1 and CDR2: MNHEY and SVGAGI. The CDR3 sequence is 14 residues long. CDR3 nucleotide sequence: TGTGCCAGCAACAACGCGGGGATGAGCACTGAAGCTTTCTTT. Translated: CASNNAGMSTEAFF.

The chain employs TRBV12-3 or TRBV12-4 and TRBJ1-2; 8 bases line up with TRBD1. V trimming: 7 bases; J trimming: 4 bases; junction bases outside the gene matches: 5. The CDR3 is made up of 13 amino acids. The CDR3 region is CASIPGQGYGYTF. CDR3 DNA: TGTGCCAGCATTCCCGGACAGGGCTATGGCTACACCTTC.

This clone was counted only a few times. The chain uses TRBV28 and TRBJ2-5; 15 bases are a match to TRBD2. Germline V gene lookup returns CDR1 MDHEN and CDR2 SYDVKM. The trim removed 5 bases at V and 3 bases at J, leaving 4 bases unmatched. The CDR3 totals 16 residues. The CDR3 DNA is TGTGCCAGCAGTCCCGGGACTAGCGGGGGGAAAGAGACCCAGTACTTC. This translates into CASSPGTSGGKETQYF.

The J gene is TRBJ1-4, the V gene TRBV5-6; 12 bases agree with TRBD1. Germline V gene data show CDR1 as SGHDT and CDR2 as YYEEEE. V gave up 1 base and J gave up 10 bases; unmatched junction bases: 5. The CDR3 loop spans 15 amino acids. DNA of the CDR3: TGTGCCAGCAGCTTGTCGGGACAGGGGGCTGCAAAACTGTTTTTT. This translates into CASSLSGQGAAKLFF.

This chain joins TRBV11-2 and TRBJ2-1; D perhaps matches TRBD1 (5 bases). The CDR3 is 13 amino acids. From germline, CDR1 is SGHAT and CDR2 FQNNGV. V was shortened by 6 bases and J by 10 bases, with 16 bases between the two germline ends. DNA for the CDR3: TGTGCCAGCAGAACTATACAGGAAACCGAGCAGTTCTTC. This gives the protein CASRTIQETEQFF.

This clone has only a few counts. The chain's CDR3 is CASSFRLADEQFF. The CDR3 DNA sequence: TGTGCCAGCAGTTTCAGGCTAGCCGATGAGCAGTTCTTC. The chain links TRBV12-3 or TRBV12-4 to TRBJ2-1, with D possibly TRBD2 on 5 matching bases. The CDR3 length is 13 residues. Trimming removed 3 bases at V and 8 bases at J, with 11 bases between.

This chain links TRBV7-9 with TRBJ1-3; D not resolved. CDR3 size: 14 residues. CDR1 and CDR2 (germline): SEHNR, FQNEAQ (reference sequence). The germline V and J ends were trimmed by 5 bases and 8 bases, with 16 bases remaining between them. CDR3 coding DNA: TGTGCCAGCAGCGTTAACGGGGAAAGGGACACCATATATTTT. The encoded protein is CASSVNGERDTIYF.

This clone appeared once. The chain is built from TRBV10-2 and TRBJ2-1; D unclear. This CDR3 region has 13 residues. V lost 3 bases and J lost 4, with 7 bases in between. The germline gives CDR1 WSHSY, CDR2 SAAADI. The CDR3 protein is CASSDIRYNEQFF. For the CDR3, the DNA is TGCGCCAGCAGTGATATTAGATACAATGAGCAGTTCTTC.

This chain connects TRBV19 to TRBJ2-1, with D possibly TRBD2 on 6 matching bases. Germline-derived CDR1 and CDR2 are LNHDA and SQIVND (reference sequence). V dropped 1 base and J dropped 0 bases, with 10 bases sitting between them. This CDR3 spans 16 amino acids. The CDR3 here is CASSIVGGSSYNEQFF. The CDR3 DNA is TGTGCCAGTAGTATAGTTGGGGGGAGCTCCTACAATGAGCAGTTCTTC.

The J gene is TRBJ1-2, the V gene TRBV28, with unresolved D. V was clipped by 9 bases and J by 3 bases, with 11 bases between them. The germline V gene encodes CDR1 MDHEN and CDR2 SYDVKM. This CDR3 contains 12 residues. Here the CDR3 reads CASKRRDYGYTF. CDR3 in DNA: TGTGCCAGTAAACGACGGGACTATGGCTACACCTTC.

V and J are TRBV4-1 and TRBJ2-2, with 8 bases matching TRBD2. After removal of 8 bases from V and 7 bases from J, the junction contained 6 bases not matched to a gene. The CDR3 length is 13 residues. Germline-derived CDR1 and CDR2 are MGHRA and YSYEKL. This CDR3 reads CASRTSMGGELFF. CDR3 sequence (DNA): TGCGCCAGCCGGACTAGCATGGGCGGGGAGCTGTTTTTT.

The chain couples TRBV6-5 to TRBJ1-4; 11 bases fit TRBD1. This CDR3 comprises 14 residues. Trimming cost V 4 bases and J 7 bases; bases outside gene matches: 2. Germline V lookup: CDR1 MNHEY, CDR2 SVGAGI. CDR3 sequence: CASSLDRGREKLFF. In nucleotides, the CDR3 is TGTGCCAGCAGTTTGGACAGGGGGCGTGAAAAACTGTTTTTT.

This clone was detected only once. The chain links TRBV15 to TRBJ1-1; D may be TRBD1 (6 bases). The V end lost 0 bases, the J end lost 1 base, and 9 bases lay between the germline ends. This CDR3 has 15 amino acids. Germline CDR1 and CDR2: LNHNV and YYDKDF (reference sequence). CDR3 DNA: TGTGCCACCAGCAGAGAAAGGACAGAGAACACTGAAGCTTTCTTT. Translation: CATSRERTENTEAFF.

The genes are TRBV24-1 and TRBJ2-2; D uncertain. Trimming took 5 bases from V and 2 from J, leaving 5 bases between them. This CDR3 comprises 13 residues. Germline V gene sequence: CDR1 KGHDR, CDR2 SFDVKD. The DNA of the CDR3 is TGTGCCACCAGTGCGGTAAACACCGGGGAGCTGTTTTTT. Amino acids: CATSAVNTGELFF.

Points on this clone: The junction differs from germline at one of its ends, possibly a read error. This chain links TRBV10-2 with TRBJ2-1; 8 nucleotides align to TRBD2. CDR1 is WSHSY, CDR2 SAAADI, per germline. This CDR3 has 11 residues. The CDR3 coding sequence is TGCGCCAGCAGTGACGGGGGGGAAGAAGTCTTC. Protein sequence: CASSDGGEEVF.

The V gene is TRBV18, the J gene TRBJ1-1; D gene ambiguous. The CDR3 totals 14 residues. Germline lookup yields CDR1 KGHSH and CDR2 LQKENI. Trimming removed 3 bases at V and 1 base at J, with 9 bases between. The CDR3 loop is CASSPEVANTEAFF. CDR3 nucleotide sequence: TGTGCCAGCTCACCCGAGGTCGCGAACACTGAAGCTTTCTTT.

The chain joins TRBV6-4 to TRBJ2-3, with 8 bases identical to TRBD2. Germline V lookup: CDR1 MRHNA, CDR2 SNTAGT. This CDR3 has 15 amino acids. Germline trimming cut 2 bases from V and 4 bases from J; bases unmatched to any gene: 5. The CDR3 DNA follows: TGTGCCAGCAGTGACACTGCGGGGGGAGCAGATACGCAGTATTTT. Protein sequence: CASSDTAGGADTQYF.

V usage is TRBV9 and J usage is TRBJ1-2, with 11 bases lining up with TRBD1. The germline V gene encodes CDR1 SGDLS and CDR2 YYNGEE. The CDR3 runs 21 residues. Unmatched junction bases numbered 25, after V lost 4 bases and J lost 5 bases. The CDR3 DNA reads as TGTGCCAGCAGCCCCCAACCGGGACAGGGGGGCTTGGGAAGCGCCGTTTATGGCTACACCTTC. Translated, it gives CASSPQPGQGGLGSAVYGYTF.

The chain joins TRBV30 to TRBJ2-2; unclear D gene. The CDR3 sequence is 13 residues long. Looked up from germline, CDR1 is GTSNPN and CDR2 is SVGIG (reference sequence). Trimming took off 1 base at V and 1 base at J, with 4 bases between the two ends. CDR3 sequence: CAWSEQNTGELFF. CDR3 DNA: TGTGCCTGGAGTGAACAGAACACCGGGGAGCTGTTTTTT.

J is TRBJ2-7 and V is TRBV2; 11 bases fit TRBD1. The CDR3 is 14 residues long. Germline trimming cut 6 bases from V and 7 bases from J; bases unmatched to any gene: 8. The germline CDR1 and CDR2 sequences are SNHLY and FYNNEI. The CDR3 loop is CASSRTGGLGEQYF. CDR3 sequence (DNA): TGTGCCAGCAGCCGGACAGGGGGCTTGGGTGAGCAGTACTTC.

The sample holds one count of this clone. The V and J genes are TRBV18 and TRBJ1-6; 7 bases are shared with TRBD1. The CDR3 loop spans 15 amino acids. V was pared by 3 bases and J by 5 bases, with 4 bases of the junction left unmatched. The germline CDR1 and CDR2 sequences are KGHSH and LQKENI. CDR3 amino acids: CASSPTGIDNSPLHF. The CDR3, as DNA: TGTGCCAGCTCACCGACAGGGATTGATAATTCACCCCTCCACTTT.

The chain recombines TRBV27 with TRBJ1-2; D possibly corresponds to TRBD1 (5 bases). V lost 5 bases, J lost 4 bases, and 14 bases lay in between. The germline CDR1 and CDR2 sequences are MNHEY and SMNVEV (reference sequence). CDR3 length: 14 amino acids. The CDR3 sequence: CASSPSGTPYGYTF. For the CDR3, the DNA is TGTGCCAGCAGTCCCTCCGGGACTCCCTATGGCTACACCTTC.

The V and J genes are TRBV6-2 or TRBV6-3 and TRBJ2-5; 11 nucleotides line up with TRBD2. CDR3 length: 15 residues. V shed 2 bases, J shed 5 bases, and the junction held 4 bases outside the gene matches. Germline assignment: CDR1 MNHEY and CDR2 SVGEGT. The CDR3 spells CASSYPGLAGETQYF. CDR3 sequence (DNA): TGTGCCAGCAGTTACCCAGGACTAGCGGGCGAGACCCAGTACTTC.